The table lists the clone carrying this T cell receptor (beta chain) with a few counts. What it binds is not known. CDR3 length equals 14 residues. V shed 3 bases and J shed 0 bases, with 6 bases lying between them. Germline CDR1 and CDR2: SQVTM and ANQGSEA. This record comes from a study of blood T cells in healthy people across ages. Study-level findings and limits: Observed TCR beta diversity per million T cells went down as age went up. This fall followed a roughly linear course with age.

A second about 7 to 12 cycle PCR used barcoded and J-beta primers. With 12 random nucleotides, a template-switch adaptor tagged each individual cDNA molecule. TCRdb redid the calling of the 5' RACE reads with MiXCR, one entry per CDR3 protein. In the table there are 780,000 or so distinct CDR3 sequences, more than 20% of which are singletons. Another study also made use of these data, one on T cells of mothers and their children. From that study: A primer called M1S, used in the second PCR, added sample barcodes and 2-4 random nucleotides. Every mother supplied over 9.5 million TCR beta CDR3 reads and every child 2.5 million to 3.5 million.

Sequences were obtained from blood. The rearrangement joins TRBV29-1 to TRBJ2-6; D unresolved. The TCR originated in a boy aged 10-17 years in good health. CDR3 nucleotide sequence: TGCAGCGTTGATGGTGACTCTGGGGCCAACGTCCTGACTTTC. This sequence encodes CSVDGDSGANVLTF.